The T cell receptor beta chain under discussion was sequenced for a study of CD8 T cells in Susac syndrome. cDNA came from about 0.5 to 1 ug RNA primed by random hexamers. TCRdb re-derived calls from the immunoSEQ multiplex PCR reads in MiXCR, one entry per CDR3 protein. The sample holds approximately 210,000 distinct CDR3 sequences, approximately 94% seen once. Germline CDR1 and CDR2: MNHEY and SVGAGI. The CDR3 runs to 15 residues. J lost 5 bases, V lost 0 bases, and 4 bases had no gene match. The chain carries TRBV6-5 and TRBJ2-5, with 9 bases lining up with TRBD2. Sequenced input: CD4+ T cells from PBMCs. This clonotype originated in a human donor with Susac syndrome. The CDR3 sequence: CASSYSITSGETQYF. In DNA form, the CDR3 reads TGTGCCAGCAGTTACTCGATAACTAGCGGGGAGACCCAGTACTTC.